The table lists the clone carrying this T cell receptor (beta chain) with a count of one. This entry comes from a study of cytomegalovirus exposure and HLA in healthy donors. At sampling all donors were nominally healthy, likely with unrecorded immune exposures. V was clipped by 4 bases and J by 2 bases, with 19 bases between them. Looked up from germline, CDR1 is SGHAT and CDR2 is FQNNGV. The CDR3 is 17 residues long. The PCR contained 60 Vbeta and 13 Jbeta primers. Here immunoSEQ multiplex PCR was the method, and the copy in TCRdb shows in-frame clones only, minus some. The sample shows fewer than 300,000 clones, about nine tenths of them seen only once.

The chain is built from TRBV11-2 and TRBJ2-3; tentative D call: TRBD2 (6 bases). The sequenced sample consisted of PBMCs. This clonotype originated in a man aged 35-49 years in good health and CMV-seropositive. The CDR3 loop reads CASSSDIGLLYTDTQYF. The CDR3 DNA is TGTGCCAGCAGCTCAGACATCGGACTACTTTACACAGATACGCAGTATTTT.